Following are 21 T cell receptor beta chains from one sample sequenced in a study of CD4 T cells in relation to SARS-CoV-2 and coronaviruses. Measured with immunoSEQ multiplex PCR; TCRdb has only the in-frame clones, and not every one. The table records roughly 10,000 clones, 80% to 90% of them present only once. Before the COVID-19 pandemic, during about 2010-2018, CD4+ T cells were taken from unexposed donors. After more than eight days of culture, CD4+ T cells were isolated. For these receptors, no antigen is known. The material sequenced was CD4+ T cells from PBMCs, cultured in vitro. The receptors stem from a human donor in good health.

This clone has only a few counts. This rearrangement joins TRBV2 to TRBJ1-6; no definite D call. The V end was cut by 2 bases, the J end by 4 bases, with 9 bases between. Germline V lookup: CDR1 SNHLY, CDR2 FYNNEI. The CDR3 is 15 amino acids. CDR3 residues: CASSETRFYNSPLHF. CDR3 bases: TGTGCCAGCAGTGAAACCAGGTTTTATAATTCACCCCTCCACTTT.

This rearrangement joins TRBV12-5 to TRBJ2-7, with 7 bases that match TRBD1. Germline values: CDR1 LGHNT, CDR2 FRNRAP. The V and J ends lost 1 base and 0 bases, in that order; junction bases with no gene match: 6. The CDR3 sequence is 16 residues long. The CDR3 region is CASGLGTGPASYEQYF. In DNA, the CDR3 is TGTGCTAGTGGTTTGGGGACAGGACCTGCCTCCTACGAGCAGTACTTC.

The chain links TRBV5-6 to TRBJ1-2; TRBD1 is a possible D gene (5 bases). Germline loops: CDR1 SGHDT, CDR2 YYEEEE. With 0 bases removed from V and 4 bases from J, the gap between germline ends came to 13 bases. The CDR3 sequence is 15 residues long. CDR3 amino acids: CASSLGTPHGYGYTF. In DNA form, the CDR3 reads TGTGCCAGCAGCTTGGGGACACCCCACGGCTATGGCTACACCTTC. The full variable domain, completed using reference TRBV5-6 and TRBJ1-2, is DAGVTQSPTHLIKTRGQQVTLRCSPKSGHDTVSWYQQALGQGPQFIFQYYEEEERQRGNFPDRFSGHQFPNYSSELNVNALLLGDSALYLCASSLGTPHGYGYTFGSGTRLTVV.

The chain joins TRBV10-3 to TRBJ2-2; D is possibly TRBD1 or TRBD2 (5 bases each). The CDR3 is 14 residues long. The V end was cut by 6 bases, the J end by 5 bases, with 13 bases between. Germline loops: CDR1 ENHRY, CDR2 SYGVKD. CDR3 DNA sequence: TGTGCCATCAGCCGGGACCATGGGACCGGGGAGCTGTTTTTT. This gives the protein CAISRDHGTGELFF.

The rearrangement joins TRBV3-1 (or the pseudogene TRBV3-2) to TRBJ2-5; 9 bases are shared with TRBD2. V shed 4 bases, J shed 4 bases, and the junction held 4 bases outside the gene matches. CDR3 size: 14 residues. The germline V gene has CDR1 LGHDT and CDR2 YNNKEL (reference sequence). The CDR3 coding sequence is TGTGCCAGCAGCCTAGCGGGAGTCGGAGAGACCCAGTACTTC. Translation: CASSLAGVGETQYF.

This clone has a handful of counts. J is TRBJ1-2 and V is TRBV9; TRBD1 agrees at 12 bases. After removal of 0 bases from V and 8 bases from J, the junction contained 5 bases not matched to a gene. This CDR3 region has 15 residues. Looked up from germline, CDR1 is SGDLS and CDR2 is YYNGEE. CDR3 DNA: TGTGCCAGCAGCGTAGAGGGACAGGGGGCGACAGGCTACACCTTC. Protein product: CASSVEGQGATGYTF.

The V and J genes are TRBV4-3 and TRBJ1-4; D gene uncertain. Trimming cost V 2 bases and J 8 bases, with 15 bases left between them. Germline-derived CDR1 and CDR2 are LGHNA and YSLEER. This CDR3 is 15 amino acids long. The CDR3: CASSQSISGREKLFF. The CDR3 region has the DNA TGCGCCAGCAGCCAATCAATCTCAGGTCGGGAAAAACTGTTTTTT.

The chain combines TRBV7-9 with TRBJ1-4; D not resolved. Germline V gene data show CDR1 as SEHNR and CDR2 as FQNEAQ (reference sequence). V shed 5 bases and J shed 5 bases, with 18 bases lying between them. CDR3 length equals 16 residues. The chain's CDR3 is CASSRAGGGLNEKLFF. The CDR3 DNA follows: TGTGCCAGCAGCCGCGCGGGCGGAGGGTTGAATGAAAAACTGTTTTTT.

The V and J genes are TRBV19 and TRBJ2-5; D unresolved. V lost 1 base and J lost 5, with 8 bases in between. The CDR3 loop spans 13 amino acids. CDR1 is LNHDA and CDR2 is SQIVND in the germline V gene (reference sequence). CDR3 bases: TGTGCCAGTAGTATAGCCCCATTCGAGACCCAGTACTTC. Translation: CASSIAPFETQYF.

The chain is built from TRBV9 and TRBJ2-6; tentative D call: TRBD1 (6 bases). The V gene's germline CDR1 is SGDLS and CDR2 YYNGEE. The CDR3 extends over 17 amino acids. Trimming shortened V by 3 bases and J by 0 bases, and 13 bases separated the two germline ends. CDR3: CASSAKTGFSGANVLTF. CDR3 coding DNA: TGTGCCAGCAGCGCCAAAACAGGGTTCTCTGGGGCCAACGTCCTGACTTTC.

This clone came up once. The chain carries TRBV18 and TRBJ1-3; TRBD1 aligns across 7 bases. J gave up 8 bases and V 3 bases, and 10 bases lay outside the gene matches. This CDR3 region has 15 residues. Germline V lookup: CDR1 KGHSH, CDR2 LQKENI. The CDR3 spells CASSPRPGGIDTIYF. CDR3 in DNA: TGTGCCAGCTCACCGCGTCCAGGGGGAATTGACACCATATATTTT.

The rearrangement joins TRBV11-2 to TRBJ1-4; 7 nucleotides match TRBD1. With 5 bases clipped from V and 0 bases from J, the junction kept 9 bases outside the gene matches. The germline V gene has CDR1 SGHAT and CDR2 FQNNGV. CDR3 size: 17 residues. The DNA of the CDR3 is TGTGCCAGCAGCGCCCTGACAGGGAGGACAACTAATGAAAAACTGTTTTTT. This gives the protein CASSALTGRTTNEKLFF. The variable domain in full, completed from reference TRBV11-2 and TRBJ1-4, reads EAGVAQSPRYKIIEKRQSVAFWCNPISGHATLYWYQQILGQGPKLLIQFQNNGVVDDSQLPKDRFSAERLKGVDSTLKIQPAKLEDSAVYLCASSALTGRTTNEKLFFGSGTQLSVL.

This clone appeared once. The V and J genes are TRBV6-1 and TRBJ2-1; D may correspond to TRBD1 or TRBD2 (6 bases each). The CDR3 has 16 amino acids. Between the trimmed V and J ends, which lost 2 bases and 9 bases, there was a span of 20 bases. Germline CDR1 reads MNHNS; CDR2 reads SASEGT. CDR3 bases: TGTGCCAGCAGTGAACAGGCGGAGGGGGTTCGGGGTGAGCAGTTCTTC. Protein: CASSEQAEGVRGEQFF.

This clone was counted only a few times. V and J are TRBV5-1 and TRBJ2-2; 10 nucleotides agree with TRBD2. The germline gives CDR1 SGHRS, CDR2 YFSETQ. The CDR3 loop spans 17 amino acids. The V segment lost 0 bases and the J segment 5 bases; nucleotides outside the gene matches: 7. In DNA, the CDR3 is TGCGCCAGCAGCTTGGGGCTAGCGGGAGCGAGGACCGGGGAGCTGTTTTTT. This sequence encodes CASSLGLAGARTGELFF.

This clone was found a few times. The chain uses TRBV7-9 and TRBJ2-1, with TRBD2 matching over 14 bases. V lost 4 bases, J lost 8 bases, and 7 bases stayed unmatched. CDR1 is SEHNR and CDR2 is FQNEAQ in the germline V gene (reference sequence). This CDR3 region has 16 residues. The CDR3 nucleotides read TGTGCCAGCAGCTACGGGACTAGCGGGAGAGTTTATGAGCAGTTCTTC. As protein: CASSYGTSGRVYEQFF. Supplemented by reference TRBV7-9 and TRBJ2-1, the full variable domain reads DTGVSQNPRHKITKRGQNVTFRCDPISEHNRLYWYRQTLGQGPEFLTYFQNEAQLEKSRLLSDRFSAERPKGSFSTLEIQRTEQGDSAMYLCASSYGTSGRVYEQFFGPGTRLTVL.

The rearrangement uses TRBV6-5 and TRBJ2-1, with 11 nucleotides matching TRBD1. The ends lost 2 bases at V and 7 bases at J; junction bases unmatched: 4. Germline CDR1 MNHEY, CDR2 SVGAGI. The CDR3 is 15 amino acids. The CDR3 here is CASSYQDRGRNEQFF. CDR3 nucleotides: TGTGCCAGCAGTTACCAGGACAGGGGGCGAAATGAGCAGTTCTTC.

This rearrangement joins TRBV5-4 to TRBJ2-3; D not certain. V was shortened by 6 bases and J by 3 bases, with 11 bases between the two germline ends. CDR3 size: 13 residues. From germline, CDR1 is SGHNT and CDR2 YYREEE (reference sequence). The CDR3 loop is CASNSPQTDTQYF. The CDR3 nucleotides are TGTGCCAGCAACTCCCCCCAAACAGATACGCAGTATTTT.

This chain uses TRBV7-9 with TRBJ1-4; 10 bases match TRBD1. V lost 5 bases, J lost 3 bases, and 6 bases stayed unmatched. CDR3 length equals 16 residues. Germline lookup yields CDR1 SEHNR and CDR2 FQNEAQ (reference sequence). CDR3 nucleotides: TGTGCCAGCAGCCGGACAGGGGGTAGAGCTAATGAAAAACTGTTTTTT. It codes for CASSRTGGRANEKLFF.

The chain has TRBV7-9 and TRBJ2-3; maybe TRBD1 (6 bases). The ends were cut back, 5 bases at V and 5 bases at J, with 14 bases in the middle. There are 14 residues in the CDR3. Germline CDR1 reads SEHNR; CDR2 reads FQNEAQ (reference sequence). The CDR3 DNA is TGTGCCAGCAGCAGTGGACAGATCAAAGATACGCAGTATTTT. Translated: CASSSGQIKDTQYF.

The rearrangement links TRBV3-1 (or the pseudogene TRBV3-2) to TRBJ1-2, with D unclear. The CDR3 sequence is 16 residues long. CDR1 is LGHDT, CDR2 YNNKEL, per germline (reference sequence). The germline V and J ends were trimmed by 1 base and 5 bases, with 17 bases remaining between them. Here the CDR3 DNA reads TGTGCCAGCAGCCAAGGGTTAAGGCCCGGGAGGTATGGCTACACCTTC. This encodes CASSQGLRPGRYGYTF.

The V call is TRBV7-2, the J call TRBJ1-4; TRBD1 matches 7 bases. Trimming took 5 bases from V and 7 from J; bases not matched to a gene: 7. The germline CDR1 and CDR2 sequences are SGHTA and FQGNSA. The CDR3 length is 14 residues. For the CDR3, the DNA is TGTGCCAGCAGCCCTGGGACAGACCCTGAAAAACTGTTTTTT. Protein sequence: CASSPGTDPEKLFF.